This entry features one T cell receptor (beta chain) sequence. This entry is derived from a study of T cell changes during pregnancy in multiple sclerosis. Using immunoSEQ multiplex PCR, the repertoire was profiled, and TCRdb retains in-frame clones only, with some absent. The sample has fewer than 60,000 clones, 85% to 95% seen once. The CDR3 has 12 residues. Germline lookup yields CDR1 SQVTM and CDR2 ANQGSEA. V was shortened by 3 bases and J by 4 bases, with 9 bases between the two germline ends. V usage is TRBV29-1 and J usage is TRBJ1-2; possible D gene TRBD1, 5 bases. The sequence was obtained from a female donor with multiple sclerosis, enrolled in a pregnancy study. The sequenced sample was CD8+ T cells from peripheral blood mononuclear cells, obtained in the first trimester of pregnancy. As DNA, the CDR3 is TGCAGCGTTGATGGGGGGAGCTATGGCTACACCTTC. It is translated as CSVDGGSYGYTF.